This T cell receptor beta chain was sequenced for a study of blood T cell repertoires in COVID-19. Sequencing used immunoSEQ multiplex PCR; TCRdb keeps in-frame clones, though not all of them. The sample lists 300,000 to 350,000 clones; roughly 88% were seen once. Assignment of participants to cohorts was predicated upon participant-reported clinical history. Recovered status applied to Cohort 3 donors who had two consecutive negative PCRs. It also applied to those with clearance or with symptom resolution. The CDR3 runs to 15 residues. Germline V lookup: CDR1 SSHAT, CDR2 FNYEAQ (reference sequence). Trimming at V came to 5 bases and at J to 7 bases, leaving 10 bases not matched to a gene.

The sequence was obtained from a man aged 25-45 years who had recovered from COVID-19. Sequencing input: PBMCs or T cells enriched from blood (not recorded which). This rearrangement joins TRBV7-7 to TRBJ1-4; TRBD1 agrees at 7 bases. CDR3 bases: TGTGCCAGCAGCGCCTCGACAGGGCGAGGTGAAAAACTGTTTTTT. It is translated as CASSASTGRGEKLFF.